What follows describes a single T cell receptor (beta chain). Antigen unknown. The record originates from a study of blood T cells in healthy people across ages. The authors ran a second PCR of roughly 6 to 12 cycles using a sample-barcoded 5' primer and a J-beta primer mix. TCRdb re-called the 5' RACE reads with MiXCR, one entry per CDR3 protein. The top ten hold roughly an eighth of the sample, which has some 900,000 distinct CDR3 sequences, around 48% seen once. Trimming left V 3 bases short and J 7 bases short, with 6 bases between. The CDR3 totals 12 residues. Study conclusions and caveats: Versus aged donors, long-lived donors had higher diversity and more naive CD4+ cells.

The J gene is TRBJ1-4, the V gene TRBV12-3 or TRBV12-4; the D gene is possibly TRBD1 (5 bases). Sequenced sample: blood. This TCR derives from a man in his thirties or forties in good health. The DNA of the CDR3 is TGTGCCAGCAGTTTCAGGGTTGAAAAACTGTTTTTT. Translating it yields CASSFRVEKLFF.